A selection of T cell receptor beta chains follows, all from one sample in a study of T cell changes during pregnancy in multiple sclerosis. Measured with immunoSEQ multiplex PCR; TCRdb has only the in-frame clones, and not every one. The data show some 77,000 clones, with approximately 89% seen just once and 1.5% to 2% held by the top ten. Material: peripheral blood, obtained before pregnancy. All receptors come from a female donor with multiple sclerosis, enrolled in a pregnancy study. Each CDR3 is given with its conserved first and last residue. Fields, in order: V gene, J gene, D gene, clone size, CDR3 protein, CDR3 DNA. A D gene is named only where the DNA matches it firmly. Clone size, where shown, is once, few, many, or a class for clones that have expanded.

>TRBV10-2|TRBJ1-2|NA|NA
CASSESIYGRANYGYTF
TGCGCCAGCAGTGAGTCGATATACGGGAGAGCTAACTATGGCTACACCTTC
>TRBV6-5|TRBJ2-5|TRBD2|once
CASSWRGAHETQYF
TGTGCCAGCAGTTGGCGGGGGGCCCACGAGACCCAGTACTTC
>TRBV5-1|TRBJ2-2|TRBD2|NA
CASSSGLANTGELFF
TGCGCCAGCAGCTCCGGACTAGCGAACACCGGGGAGCTGTTTTTT
>TRBV7-3|TRBJ1-1|NA|NA
CASSLTTGTEAFF
TGTGCCAGCAGCTTAACCACGGGGACTGAAGCTTTCTTT
>TRBV7-2|TRBJ2-3|NA|NA
CASSQNPLGADTQYF
TGTGCCAGCAGCCAGAACCCCCTAGGGGCAGATACGCAGTATTTT
>TRBV9|TRBJ1-2|TRBD1|NA
CASSSRTGYYGYTF
TGTGCCAGCAGCTCCCGGACAGGATACTATGGCTACACCTTC
>TRBV5-1|TRBJ1-1|NA|NA
CASSLGEGGITEAFF
TGCGCCAGCAGCTTGGGAGAGGGAGGGATAACTGAAGCTTTCTTT
>TRBV4-3|TRBJ1-3|NA|once
CASSQVGGPGRNTIYF
TGCGCCAGCAGCCAAGTCGGAGGGCCGGGGCGAAACACCATATATTTT
>TRBV7-9|TRBJ1-6|NA|few
CASSHEGVSPLHF
TGTGCCAGCAGCCACGAGGGGGTGTCACCCCTCCACTTT
>TRBV29-1|TRBJ2-2|NA|NA
CSVREALDTGELFF
TGCAGCGTTCGGGAAGCTTTAGACACCGGGGAGCTGTTTTTT
>TRBV5-4|TRBJ2-5|NA|NA
CASSFLQETQYF
TGTGCCAGCAGCTTCCTCCAAGAGACCCAGTACTTC
>TRBV9|TRBJ1-2|TRBD1|NA
CASSEGQGPNYGYTF
TGTGCCAGCAGCGAGGGACAGGGCCCGAACTATGGCTACACCTTC
>TRBV15|TRBJ2-1|TRBD2|NA
CATSQTSGAYNEQFF
TGTGCCACCAGCCAAACTAGCGGGGCTTACAATGAGCAGTTCTTC
>TRBV2|TRBJ2-7|TRBD1|NA
CASSEGTGYEQYF
TGTGCCAGCAGTGAAGGGACAGGATACGAGCAGTACTTC
>TRBV2|TRBJ2-3|TRBD2|NA
CASRGLAVVLDTQYF
TGTGCCAGCAGGGGACTAGCCGTGGTTCTGGATACGCAGTATTTT
>TRBV7-3|TRBJ2-5|TRBD1|NA
CASSFGQGGETQYF
TGTGCCAGCAGCTTCGGACAGGGCGGGGAGACCCAGTACTTC
>TRBV27|TRBJ2-3|NA|NA
CASSFPGRTQYF
TGTGCCAGCAGTTTCCCAGGCCGTACGCAGTATTTT
>TRBV4-2|TRBJ2-7|TRBD2|NA
CASSQEASTSGGFLEQYF
TGTGCCAGCAGCCAAGAAGCCTCCACTAGCGGGGGGTTCCTGGAGCAGTACTTC
>TRBV5-4|TRBJ2-7|TRBD1|NA
CASSIGTGRYEQYF
TGTGCCAGCAGCATCGGGACAGGGCGCTACGAGCAGTACTTC
>TRBV5-8|TRBJ2-2|NA|NA
CASSLGMEGGAGELFF
TGTGCCAGCAGCTTGGGGATGGAGGGTGGCGCCGGGGAGCTGTTTTTT
>TRBV4-1|TRBJ1-1|NA|NA
CASSQTSFSGTEAFF
TGCGCCAGCAGCCAAACGTCCTTTTCCGGGACTGAAGCTTTCTTT
>TRBV19|TRBJ1-6|NA|NA
CASKERGGISPLHF
TGTGCCAGTAAAGAAAGGGGTGGCATTTCACCCCTCCACTTT
>TRBV30|TRBJ1-2|NA|NA
CAWSIFGSGYTF
TGTGCCTGGAGTATTTTTGGGAGTGGCTACACCTTC
>TRBV10-1|TRBJ2-2|TRBD1|NA
CASSPLRGRNTGELFF
TGCGCCAGCAGTCCGCTGAGGGGGCGAAACACCGGGGAGCTGTTTTTT
>TRBV7-8|TRBJ1-4|NA|NA
CASSLQQGVWEKLFF
TGTGCCAGCAGCCTTCAACAGGGCGTATGGGAAAAACTGTTTTTT
>TRBV25-1|TRBJ1-4|NA|NA
CASSEFPGLNEKLFF
TGTGCCAGCAGTGAATTCCCAGGACTTAATGAAAAACTGTTTTTT
>TRBV5-1|TRBJ1-3|NA|NA
CASSLGSAGGNTIYF
TGCGCCAGCAGCTTGGGAAGTGCGGGAGGAAACACCATATATTTT
>TRBV29-1|TRBJ2-5|NA|NA
CSVDQGGETQYF
TGCAGCGTCGACCAGGGGGGAGAGACCCAGTACTTC
>TRBV5-1|TRBJ2-5|TRBD2|NA
CASSLLASGGALETQYF
TGCGCCAGCAGCTTGTTAGCTAGCGGGGGGGCCTTGGAGACCCAGTACTTC
>TRBV9|TRBJ1-1|TRBD1|NA
CASSPRTGSSSAFF
TGTGCCAGCAGCCCGAGGACAGGGAGTTCCAGTGCTTTCTTT
>TRBV7-2|TRBJ2-7|NA|NA
CASSVDSYEQYF
TGTGCCAGCAGCGTAGACAGCTACGAGCAGTACTTC
>TRBV4-3|TRBJ2-7|NA|NA
CASSQDWVRSAGEQYF
TGCGCCAGCAGCCAAGATTGGGTCAGGTCTGCGGGGGAGCAGTACTTC
>TRBV7-9|TRBJ2-7|NA|NA
CASSRPTVSSYEQYF
TGTGCCAGCAGCCGCCCGACAGTTTCAAGCTACGAGCAGTACTTC
>TRBV10-3|TRBJ1-2|NA|few
CAISEGRGVYGYTF
TGTGCCATCAGTGAGGGCAGGGGCGTCTATGGCTACACCTTC
>TRBV7-2|TRBJ2-2|TRBD1|once
CASSLVRGPPEGLFF
TGTGCCAGCAGCTTAGTCAGGGGGCCCCCCGAGGGGCTGTTTTTT
>TRBV7-2|TRBJ2-7|TRBD2|NA
CASSLFLLAGGEQYF
TGTGCCAGCAGCTTGTTTCTCCTAGCGGGGGGCGAGCAGTACTTC
>TRBV6-4|TRBJ1-1|NA|NA
CASSDSSNTEAFF
TGTGCCAGCAGTGACTCCAGTAACACTGAAGCTTTCTTT
>TRBV5-1|TRBJ1-2|NA|once
CASSLVGTDGYTF
TGCGCCAGCAGCTTGGTCGGGACTGATGGCTACACCTTC
>TRBV5-5|TRBJ2-5|NA|NA
CASSLGRETQYF
TGTGCCAGCAGCTTAGGGAGAGAGACCCAGTACTTC
>TRBV5-1|TRBJ2-7|NA|few
CASSVVPAGEQYF
TGCGCCAGCAGCGTCGTCCCCGCAGGCGAGCAGTACTTC
>TRBV6-6|TRBJ1-4|NA|NA
CASSYRGGDEKLFF
TGTGCCAGCAGTTACAGGGGAGGGGATGAAAAACTGTTTTTT
>TRBV5-4|TRBJ2-1|TRBD2|NA
CASSSASGGNEQFF
TGTGCCAGCAGCTCGGCTAGCGGGGGGAATGAGCAGTTCTTC